This T cell receptor beta chain was found in a study of siplizumab effects on memory and regulatory T cells. This CDR3 region has 14 residues. Germline lookup yields CDR1 SGHDT and CDR2 YYEEEE. V was cut by 4 bases and J by 1 base, with 8 bases left in between. Only in-frame clones appear in the TCRdb table, and some are missing; sequencing was by immunoSEQ multiplex PCR. The sample holds around 100,000 clones, about 90% seen once. This sequence originates from a human donor in good health. The chain employs TRBV5-6 and TRBJ2-2; D remains unclear. Sequencing was carried out using CD4+ T cells sorted from blood. Here the CDR3 DNA reads TGTGCCAGCAGCCTCACGGTGAACACCGGGGAGCTGTTTTTT. It translates to CASSLTVNTGELFF.